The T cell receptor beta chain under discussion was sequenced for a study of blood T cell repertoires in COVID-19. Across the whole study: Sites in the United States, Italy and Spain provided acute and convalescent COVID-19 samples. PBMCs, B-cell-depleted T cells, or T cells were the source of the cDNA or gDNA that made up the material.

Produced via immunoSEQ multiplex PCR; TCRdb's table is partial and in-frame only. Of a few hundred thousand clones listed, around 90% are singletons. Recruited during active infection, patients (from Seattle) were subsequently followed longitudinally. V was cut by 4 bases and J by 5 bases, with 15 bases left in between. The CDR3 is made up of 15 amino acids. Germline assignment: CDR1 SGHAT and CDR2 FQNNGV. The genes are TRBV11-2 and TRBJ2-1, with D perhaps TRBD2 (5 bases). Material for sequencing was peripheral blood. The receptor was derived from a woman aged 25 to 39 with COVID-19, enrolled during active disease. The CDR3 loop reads CASSSDGRSDNEQFF. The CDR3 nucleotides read TGTGCCAGCAGCTCGGATGGGAGAAGCGACAATGAGCAGTTCTTC.